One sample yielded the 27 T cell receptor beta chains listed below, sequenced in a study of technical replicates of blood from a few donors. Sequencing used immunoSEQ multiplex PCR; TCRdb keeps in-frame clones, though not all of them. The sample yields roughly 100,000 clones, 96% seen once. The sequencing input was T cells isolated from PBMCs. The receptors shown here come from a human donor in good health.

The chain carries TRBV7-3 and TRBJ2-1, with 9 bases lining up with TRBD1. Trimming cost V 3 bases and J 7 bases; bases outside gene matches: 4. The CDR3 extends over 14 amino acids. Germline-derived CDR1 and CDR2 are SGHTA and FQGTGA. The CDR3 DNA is TGTGCCAGCAGCTTCCTGGACAGGGGAAATGAGCAGTTCTTC. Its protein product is CASSFLDRGNEQFF.

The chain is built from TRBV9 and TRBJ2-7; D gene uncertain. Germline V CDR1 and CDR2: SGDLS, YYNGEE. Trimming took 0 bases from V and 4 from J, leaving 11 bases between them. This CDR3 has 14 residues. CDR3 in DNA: TGTGCCAGCAGCGTAGGCGGCAGCTTATACGAGCAGTACTTC. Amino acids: CASSVGGSLYEQYF.

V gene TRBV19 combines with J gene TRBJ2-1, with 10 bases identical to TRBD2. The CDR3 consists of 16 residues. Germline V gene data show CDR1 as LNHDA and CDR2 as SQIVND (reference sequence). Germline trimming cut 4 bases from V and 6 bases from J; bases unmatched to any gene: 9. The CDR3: CASSTWTSGRTNEQFF. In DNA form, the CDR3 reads TGTGCCAGTAGTACTTGGACTAGCGGTCGGACCAATGAGCAGTTCTTC.

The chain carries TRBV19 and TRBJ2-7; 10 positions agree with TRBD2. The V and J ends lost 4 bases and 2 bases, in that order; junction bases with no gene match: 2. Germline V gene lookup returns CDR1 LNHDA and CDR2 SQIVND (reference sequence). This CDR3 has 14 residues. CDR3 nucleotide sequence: TGTGCCAGTAGTAGAGCGGGAGGGCCCTACGAGCAGTACTTC. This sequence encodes CASSRAGGPYEQYF.

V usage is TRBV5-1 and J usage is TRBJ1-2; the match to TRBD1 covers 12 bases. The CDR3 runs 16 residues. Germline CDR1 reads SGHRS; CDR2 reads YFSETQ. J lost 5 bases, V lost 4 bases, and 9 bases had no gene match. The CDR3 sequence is CASSPAPGQGAYGYTF. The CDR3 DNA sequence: TGCGCCAGCAGCCCAGCACCGGGACAGGGGGCTTATGGCTACACCTTC.

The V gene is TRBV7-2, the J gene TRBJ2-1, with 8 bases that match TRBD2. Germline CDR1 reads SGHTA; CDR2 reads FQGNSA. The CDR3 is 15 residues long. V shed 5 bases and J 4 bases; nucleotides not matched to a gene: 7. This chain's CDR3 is CASSATSGYYNEQFF. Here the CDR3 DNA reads TGTGCCAGCAGCGCCACTAGCGGTTATTACAATGAGCAGTTCTTC.

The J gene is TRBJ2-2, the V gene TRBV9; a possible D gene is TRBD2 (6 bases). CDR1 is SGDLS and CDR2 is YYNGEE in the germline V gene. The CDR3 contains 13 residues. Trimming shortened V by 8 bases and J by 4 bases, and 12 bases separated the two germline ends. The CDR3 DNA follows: TGTGCCAGTGCTAGCGAAACCACCGGGGAGCTGTTTTTT. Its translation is CASASETTGELFF.

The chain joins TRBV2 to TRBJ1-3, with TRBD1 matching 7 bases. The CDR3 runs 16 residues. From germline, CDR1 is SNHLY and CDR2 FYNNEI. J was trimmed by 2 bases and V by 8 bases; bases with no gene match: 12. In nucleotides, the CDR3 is TGTGCCAGCCGTACTACGATAGGACAGGCTGGAAACACCATATATTTT. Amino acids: CASRTTIGQAGNTIYF.

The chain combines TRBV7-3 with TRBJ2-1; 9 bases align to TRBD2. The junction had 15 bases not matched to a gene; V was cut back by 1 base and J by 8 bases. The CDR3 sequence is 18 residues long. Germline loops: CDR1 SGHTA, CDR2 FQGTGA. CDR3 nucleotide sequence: TGTGCCAGCAGCTTAATCGGCCTGGCGGGAGGGCCAAGCCATGAGCAGTTCTTC. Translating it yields CASSLIGLAGGPSHEQFF.

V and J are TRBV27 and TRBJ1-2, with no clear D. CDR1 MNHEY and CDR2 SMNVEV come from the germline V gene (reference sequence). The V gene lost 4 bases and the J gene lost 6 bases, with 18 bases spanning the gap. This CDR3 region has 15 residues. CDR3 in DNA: TGTGCCAGCAGTTCCTTCTTTACTAGTACTGATGGCTACACCTTC. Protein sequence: CASSSFFTSTDGYTF.

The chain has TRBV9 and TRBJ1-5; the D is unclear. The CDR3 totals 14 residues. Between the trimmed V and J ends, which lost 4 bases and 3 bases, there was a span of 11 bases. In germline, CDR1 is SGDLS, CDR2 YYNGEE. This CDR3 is CASSPGGINQPQHF. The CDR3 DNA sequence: TGTGCCAGCAGCCCCGGAGGGATCAATCAGCCCCAGCATTTT.

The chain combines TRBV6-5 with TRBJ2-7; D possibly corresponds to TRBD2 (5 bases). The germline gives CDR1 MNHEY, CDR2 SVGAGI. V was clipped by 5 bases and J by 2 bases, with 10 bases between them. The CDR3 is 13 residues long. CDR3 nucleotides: TGTGCCAGCAGTCCCCCCGGGACCTACGAGCAGTACTTC. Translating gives CASSPPGTYEQYF.

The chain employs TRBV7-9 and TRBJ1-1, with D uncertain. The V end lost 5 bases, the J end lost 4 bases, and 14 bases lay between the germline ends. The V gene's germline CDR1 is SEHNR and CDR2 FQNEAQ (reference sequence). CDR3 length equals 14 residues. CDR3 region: CASSPPPSVTEAFF. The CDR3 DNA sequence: TGTGCCAGCAGCCCACCTCCTTCGGTCACTGAAGCTTTCTTT.

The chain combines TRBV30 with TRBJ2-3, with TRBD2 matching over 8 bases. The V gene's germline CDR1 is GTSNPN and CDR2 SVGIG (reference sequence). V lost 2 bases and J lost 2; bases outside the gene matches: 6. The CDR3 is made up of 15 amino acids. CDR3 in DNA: TGTGCCTGGAGTCATCAAGCGGGGGCCACAGATACGCAGTATTTT. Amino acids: CAWSHQAGATDTQYF.

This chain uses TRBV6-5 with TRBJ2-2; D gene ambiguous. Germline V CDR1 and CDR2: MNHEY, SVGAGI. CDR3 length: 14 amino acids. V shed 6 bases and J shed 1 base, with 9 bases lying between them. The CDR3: CASRFPGNTGELFF. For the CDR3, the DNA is TGTGCCAGCAGGTTTCCGGGGAACACCGGGGAGCTGTTTTTT.

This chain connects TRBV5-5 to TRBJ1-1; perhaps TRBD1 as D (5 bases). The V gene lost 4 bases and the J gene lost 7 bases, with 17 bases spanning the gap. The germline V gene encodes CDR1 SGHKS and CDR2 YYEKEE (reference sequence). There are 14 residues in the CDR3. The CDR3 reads CASSRTQGAYEAFF. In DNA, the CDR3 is TGTGCCAGCAGCAGAACCCAAGGGGCCTATGAAGCTTTCTTT.

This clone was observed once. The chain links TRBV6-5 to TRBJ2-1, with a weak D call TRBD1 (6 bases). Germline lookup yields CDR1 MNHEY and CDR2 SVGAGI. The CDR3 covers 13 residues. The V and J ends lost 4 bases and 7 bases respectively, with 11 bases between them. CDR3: CASSLGHGNEQFF. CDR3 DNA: TGTGCCAGCAGTTTGGGACATGGAAATGAGCAGTTCTTC.

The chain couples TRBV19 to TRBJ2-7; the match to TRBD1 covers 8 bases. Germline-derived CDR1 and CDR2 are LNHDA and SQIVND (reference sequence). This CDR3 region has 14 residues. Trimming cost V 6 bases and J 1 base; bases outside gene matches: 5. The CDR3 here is CASSRQGKSYEQYF. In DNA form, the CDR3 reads TGTGCCAGTAGCCGACAGGGGAAGTCCTACGAGCAGTACTTC.

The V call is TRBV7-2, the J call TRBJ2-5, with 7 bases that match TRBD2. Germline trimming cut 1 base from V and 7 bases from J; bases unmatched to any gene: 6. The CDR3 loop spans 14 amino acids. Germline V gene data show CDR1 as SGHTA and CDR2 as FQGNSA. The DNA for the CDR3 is TGTGCCAGCAGCTTAGTCCTGACGGGAGGGACCCAGTACTTC. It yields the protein CASSLVLTGGTQYF.

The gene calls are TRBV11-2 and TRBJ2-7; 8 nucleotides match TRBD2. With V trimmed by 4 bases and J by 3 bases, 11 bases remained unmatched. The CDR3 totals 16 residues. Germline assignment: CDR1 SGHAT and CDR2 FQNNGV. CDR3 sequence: CASSSHPSGTSYEQYF. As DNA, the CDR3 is TGTGCCAGCAGCTCTCATCCTTCCGGGACTAGCTACGAGCAGTACTTC.

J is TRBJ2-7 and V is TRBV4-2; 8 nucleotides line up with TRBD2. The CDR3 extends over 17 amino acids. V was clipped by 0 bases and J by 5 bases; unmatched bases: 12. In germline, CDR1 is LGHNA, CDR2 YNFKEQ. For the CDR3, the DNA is TGTGCCAGCAGCCAAGATCAATCAAGCGGGAGTGTGGACGAGCAGTACTTC. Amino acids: CASSQDQSSGSVDEQYF.

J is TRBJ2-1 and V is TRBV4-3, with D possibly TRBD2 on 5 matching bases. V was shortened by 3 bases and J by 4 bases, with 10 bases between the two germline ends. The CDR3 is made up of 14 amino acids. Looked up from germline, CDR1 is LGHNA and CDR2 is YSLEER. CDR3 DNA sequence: TGCGCCAGCAGCCACGAAGAGGGTTACAATGAGCAGTTCTTC. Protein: CASSHEEGYNEQFF.

CDR3 sequence: CASSTGLARTGELFF. The CDR3 nucleotides read TGTGCCAGCAGCACGGGACTAGCGAGGACCGGGGAGCTGTTTTTT. This chain links TRBV5-4 with TRBJ2-2; TRBD2 agrees at 10 bases. CDR1 is SGHNT, CDR2 YYREEE, per germline (reference sequence). The length of the CDR3 is 15 residues. J lost 5 bases, V lost 4 bases, and 5 bases had no gene match.

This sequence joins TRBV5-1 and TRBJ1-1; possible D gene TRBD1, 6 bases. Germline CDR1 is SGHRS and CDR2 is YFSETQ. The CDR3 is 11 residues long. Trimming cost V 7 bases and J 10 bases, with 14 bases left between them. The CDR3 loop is CASGEGGRAFF. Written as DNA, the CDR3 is TGCGCCAGCGGCGAGGGGGGGCGAGCTTTCTTT.

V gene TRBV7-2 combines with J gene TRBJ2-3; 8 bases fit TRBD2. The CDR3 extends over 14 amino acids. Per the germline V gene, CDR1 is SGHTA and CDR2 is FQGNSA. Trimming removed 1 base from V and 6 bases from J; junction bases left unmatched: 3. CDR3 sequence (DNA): TGTGCCAGCAGCTTAGGCGGGAGGACCGATACGCAGTATTTT. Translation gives CASSLGGRTDTQYF.

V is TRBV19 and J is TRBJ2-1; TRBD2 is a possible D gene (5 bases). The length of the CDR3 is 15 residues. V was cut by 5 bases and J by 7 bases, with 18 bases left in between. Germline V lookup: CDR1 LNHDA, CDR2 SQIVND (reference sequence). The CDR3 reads CASSGTWEWKNEQFF. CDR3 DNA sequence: TGTGCCAGTAGTGGAACGTGGGAGTGGAAGAATGAGCAGTTCTTC. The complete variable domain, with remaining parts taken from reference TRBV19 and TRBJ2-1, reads DGGITQSPKYLFRKEGQNVTLSCEQNLNHDAMYWYRQDPGQGLRLIYYSQIVNDFQKGDIAEGYSVSREKKESFPLTVTSAQKNPTAFYLCASSGTWEWKNEQFFGPGTRLTVL.

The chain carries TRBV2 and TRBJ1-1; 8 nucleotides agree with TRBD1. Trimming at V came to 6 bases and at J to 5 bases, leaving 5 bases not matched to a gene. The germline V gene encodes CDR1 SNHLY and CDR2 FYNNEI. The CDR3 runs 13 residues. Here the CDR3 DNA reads TGTGCCAGCAGCGCAGGGGGCCGGACTGAAGCTTTCTTT. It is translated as CASSAGGRTEAFF.